A selection of T cell receptor beta chains follows, all from one sample in a study of vaccination and CD4 T cells after COVID-19. Their antigens remain unidentified. TCRdb re-called the PCR reads through MiXCR, storing one row per CDR3 protein. The sample lists around 8,100 distinct CDR3 sequences, under 75% occurring once. The specimen was cultured CD4+ T cells from blood, collected after SARS-CoV-2 vaccination. The receptors shown here come from a human donor with COVID-19. Both conserved end residues are part of each CDR3. D genes are given only for firm matches. Size values are once, few and many counts, or a class for expanded clones, and some rows have none.

CDR3 length	D gene	clone size	V gene	J gene	CDR3 DNA	CDR3 protein
14	NA	few	TRBV7-8	TRBJ1-2	TGTGCCAGCAGCTTGGGGGGGAAAGGATATGGCTACACCTTC	CASSLGGKGYGYTF
13	NA	NA	TRBV6-1	TRBJ1-1	TGTGCCAGCGCGGGTAACGCGGGCACTGAAGCTTTCTTT	CASAGNAGTEAFF
14	NA	NA	TRBV14	TRBJ2-5	TGTGCCAGCAGCCAGAGAACAGGGATAGAGACCCAGTACTTC	CASSQRTGIETQYF
15	NA	NA	TRBV5-4	TRBJ1-1	TGTGCCAGCAGCTTTCGGGGCGAAGTGATTACTGAAGCTTTCTTT	CASSFRGEVITEAFF
15	TRBD1	NA	TRBV7-9	TRBJ2-1	TGTGCCAGCAGTAAACCGGGACAGGTTGCGGATGAGCAGTTCTTC	CASSKPGQVADEQFF
15	TRBD1	NA	TRBV20-1	TRBJ1-5	TGCAGTGCCCCTTGGGGAGGGGGCCGCAATCAGCCCCAGCATTTT	CSAPWGGGRNQPQHF
14	TRBD1	NA	TRBV6-1	TRBJ1-5	TGTGCCAGCAGTGCAGGCCAGGGGGACCAGCCCCAGCATTTT	CASSAGQGDQPQHF
12	NA	NA	TRBV19	TRBJ1-6	TGTCCCAGTAGTTACCGAGATTCACCCCTCCACTTT	CPSSYRDSPLHF
12	NA	few	TRBV20-1	TRBJ1-5	TGCAGTGCTCAAGGAAGGGAGAGGCCCCAGCATTTT	CSAQGRERPQHF
13	NA	NA	TRBV28	TRBJ2-2	TGTGCCAGCAGGCGCCAGATGACCGGGGAGCTGTTTTTT	CASRRQMTGELFF
13	NA	once	TRBV2	TRBJ2-7	TGTGCCAGCAGTGTTGGGGGACCCTACGAGCAGTACTTC	CASSVGGPYEQYF
15	TRBD2	NA	TRBV28	TRBJ2-3	TGTGCCAGCAGCAAAGCGGGGGCGGCATCAGATACGCAGTATTTT	CASSKAGAASDTQYF
16	NA	few	TRBV6-5	TRBJ1-1	TGTGCCAGCAGTTACTCGAAGGACACACAGAACACTGAAGCTTTCTTT	CASSYSKDTQNTEAFF
14	NA	once	TRBV7-2	TRBJ1-1	TGTGCCAGCAGCTGGAGGATTATGAACACTGAAGCTTTCTTT	CASSWRIMNTEAFF
14	TRBD2	NA	TRBV6-1	TRBJ2-3	TGTGCCACCCTGACTAGCGGGGGGGCAGATACGCAGTATTTT	CATLTSGGADTQYF
13	NA	NA	TRBV27	TRBJ1-5	TGTGCCAGCAGTTACCTGGGGGATCAGCCCCAGCATTTT	CASSYLGDQPQHF
13	NA	NA	TRBV7-6	TRBJ2-2	TGTGCCAGCAGCTTTTCGAACACCGGGGAGCTGTTTTTT	CASSFSNTGELFF
16	NA	NA	TRBV5-8	TRBJ1-2	TGTGCCAGCAGCTTGGCCGGCCCGGACCTGGAGGATGGCTACACCTTC	CASSLAGPDLEDGYTF
14	NA	NA	TRBV7-2	TRBJ1-5	TGTGCCAGCAGCCCCGTAAAGAGCAATCAGCCCCAGCATTTT	CASSPVKSNQPQHF
14	TRBD2	NA	TRBV20-1	TRBJ2-5	TGCAGTGCTAAACAGGGACTAGCAATGAAGACCCAGTACTTC	CSAKQGLAMKTQYF
15	NA	once	TRBV7-2	TRBJ2-1	TGTGCCAGCAGCTTAGCGGGGGGCCAATACAATGAGCAGTTCTTC	CASSLAGGQYNEQFF
15	NA	NA	TRBV5-4	TRBJ2-7	TGTGCCAGCAGCTTAGGTGGACAGCACTCCTACGAGCAGTACTTC	CASSLGGQHSYEQYF
14	TRBD1	NA	TRBV28	TRBJ1-1	TGTGCCAGCAGTTCCAGGGGGCGCAACACTGAAGCTTTCTTT	CASSSRGRNTEAFF
16	NA	few	TRBV15	TRBJ1-6	TGTGCCACCAGCAGTAATACCCAGGTCCTAGATTCACCCCTCCACTTT	CATSSNTQVLDSPLHF